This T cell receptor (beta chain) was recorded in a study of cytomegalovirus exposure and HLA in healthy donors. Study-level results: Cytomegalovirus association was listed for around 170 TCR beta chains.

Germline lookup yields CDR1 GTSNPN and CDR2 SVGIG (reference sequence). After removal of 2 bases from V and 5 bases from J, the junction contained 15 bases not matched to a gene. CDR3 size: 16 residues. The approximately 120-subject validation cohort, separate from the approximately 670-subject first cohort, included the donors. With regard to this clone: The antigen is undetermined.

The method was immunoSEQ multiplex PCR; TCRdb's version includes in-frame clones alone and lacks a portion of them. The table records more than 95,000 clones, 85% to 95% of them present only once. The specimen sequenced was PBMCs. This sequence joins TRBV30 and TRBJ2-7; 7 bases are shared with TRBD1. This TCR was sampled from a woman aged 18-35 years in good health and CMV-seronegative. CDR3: CAWSLRETGPYHEQYF. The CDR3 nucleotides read TGTGCCTGGAGTTTACGAGAGACAGGGCCCTATCACGAGCAGTACTTC.